The rows below give T cell receptor beta chains drawn from one sample of a study of naive and memory T cell subsets. MiXCR, run by TCRdb on the UMI-ligation and nested PCR reads, gives a single entry per CDR3 protein. The table includes tens of thousands of distinct CDR3 sequences, roughly 12% detected once. Sequenced input: naive CD4+ T cells from blood. All receptors come from a human donor in good health. CDR3s leave out the opening cysteine and the closing phenylalanine or tryptophan. The order of the fields is J gene, clone size, V gene, CDR3 protein. Clone size is not always given. Where it is, it says once, few, many or a class for expanded clones.

TRBJ2-7 | few | TRBV6-2/TRBV6-3 | ASSFVPGQRTEQY
TRBJ2-2 | many | TRBV20-1 | SASRGTGELF
TRBJ1-1 | NA | TRBV18 | ASSPVTGIVGEAF
TRBJ1-6 | many | TRBV12-3/TRBV12-4 | ASKVRSQTPLH
TRBJ1-5 | NA | TRBV20-1 | SARDSSNNQPQH
TRBJ1-5 | few | TRBV20-1 | SAAPRTGNQPQH
TRBJ2-1 | few | TRBV29-1 | SVGDGPRTYNEQF
TRBJ2-3 | many | TRBV2 | ASKEGGLTDTQY
TRBJ2-6 | many | TRBV20-1 | SAFPSGANVLT
TRBJ1-1 | few | TRBV30 | AWKVEGAGTEAF
TRBJ2-7 | few | TRBV29-1 | SVREAYEQY
TRBJ2-2 | once | TRBV20-1 | SARDQAGANTGELF
TRBJ1-2 | few | TRBV9 | ASSAGTANNYGYT
TRBJ2-7 | many | TRBV27 | ASSLVGISSYEQY
TRBJ2-3 | few | TRBV6-2/TRBV6-3 | ASSYPRLAGGTDTQY
TRBJ1-5 | NA | TRBV28 | ASRYRASQPQH
TRBJ1-2 | NA | TRBV2 | ASSRLRDPPGYT
TRBJ2-1 | NA | TRBV29-1 | SVTKGNEQF
TRBJ1-6 | NA | TRBV6-6 | ASSQKGQGASDSPLH
TRBJ1-3 | few | TRBV7-6 | ASSPTNGNTIY
TRBJ2-1 | NA | TRBV11-3 | ASSASPRRKRGGFNEQF
TRBJ2-7 | few | TRBV28 | ASTLGGRYEQY
TRBJ2-3 | many | TRBV18 | ASSPVGADTQY
TRBJ1-5 | NA | TRBV6-2/TRBV6-3 | ASSYSIGLRRAYSNQPQH
TRBJ2-3 | NA | TRBV20-1 | SARALVAGVTDTQY
TRBJ2-3 | few | TRBV14 | ASSQDSGLAWTDTQY
TRBJ2-7 | NA | TRBV4-3 | ASSQELAELRDSSYEQY
TRBJ1-6 | NA | TRBV10-3 | AISERNSPLH
TRBJ2-5 | many | TRBV29-1 | SVNREERETQY
TRBJ2-3 | NA | TRBV7-8 | ASSPTGTLSTDTQY
TRBJ2-2 | few | TRBV24-1 | ATSEQTGRVGELF
TRBJ2-3 | many | TRBV12-3/TRBV12-4 | ASSLGTRTDTQY
TRBJ2-1 | many | TRBV6-5 | ASRLAVTYNEQF